Below, 9 T cell receptor beta chains from the same sample are listed, as sequenced in a study of monozygotic twins with cystic fibrosis (dated by TCRdb to the early 2020s). Library prep was done by the immunoSEQ multiplex PCR assay. TCRdb stores this immuneACCESS table with in-frame sequences only. Part of the clones is absent; in the studies checked, under half of the shortfall reflects unresolved V genes, and no reason is known for the rest. The sample table shows approximately 24,000 clones, and around nine tenths are seen once. The top ten hold roughly 1.2% of the sample. Sequenced material: blood. All receptors derive from a young woman with cystic fibrosis.

The V gene is TRBV4-3, the J gene TRBJ2-7, with 8 bases that match TRBD1. With 0 bases clipped from V and 6 bases from J, the junction kept 7 bases outside the gene matches. Germline V CDR1 and CDR2: LGHNA, YSLEER. This CDR3 region has 15 residues. The CDR3 loop is CASSQDQRTGSEQYF. CDR3 nucleotide sequence: TGCGCCAGCAGCCAAGATCAGAGGACAGGGTCCGAGCAGTACTTC.

Only one count was recorded for this clone. This rearrangement joins TRBV10-3 to TRBJ1-5, with no clear D. Trimming removed 3 bases from V and 3 bases from J, with 6 bases in between. The CDR3 has 13 residues. In germline, CDR1 is ENHRY, CDR2 SYGVKD. In DNA form, the CDR3 reads TGTGCCATCAGTGAAGACGTCAATCAGCCCCAGCATTTT. Encoded protein: CAISEDVNQPQHF.

The rearrangement uses TRBV2 and TRBJ2-7; the D is unclear. Germline V CDR1 and CDR2: SNHLY, FYNNEI. Trimming took off 0 bases at V and 3 bases at J, with 9 bases between the two ends. The CDR3 has 14 residues. The CDR3 loop is CASSEALEFYEQYF. CDR3 nucleotide sequence: TGTGCCAGCAGTGAAGCGCTGGAGTTCTACGAGCAGTACTTC.

V usage is TRBV5-4 and J usage is TRBJ1-2; TRBD1 is a possible D gene (6 bases). The germline V gene encodes CDR1 SGHNT and CDR2 YYREEE (reference sequence). The CDR3 length is 17 residues. The germline V and J ends were trimmed by 1 base and 1 base, with 17 bases remaining between them. The CDR3 sequence is CASSLKQGKEINYGYTF. CDR3 sequence (DNA): TGTGCCAGCAGCTTGAAACAGGGAAAGGAAATTAACTATGGCTACACCTTC.

V gene TRBV13 combines with J gene TRBJ1-1; no firm D call. The CDR3 consists of 17 residues. Trimming took off 2 bases at V and 1 base at J, with 17 bases between the two ends. CDR1 PRHDT and CDR2 FYEKMQ come from the germline V gene (reference sequence). The CDR3 coding sequence is TGTGCCAGCAGCTTATCGGCCCCATTCACGGGGAACACTGAAGCTTTCTTT. Translating gives CASSLSAPFTGNTEAFF.

The chain couples TRBV6-4 to TRBJ2-7; D unclear. The CDR3 covers 17 residues. The V end was cut by 2 bases, the J end by 1 base, with 18 bases between. Germline V gives CDR1 MRHNA, CDR2 SNTAGT. The CDR3 DNA is TGTGCCAGCAGTGACAACCATTCGCCGCCAGTTTCCTACGAGCAGTACTTC. This encodes CASSDNHSPPVSYEQYF.

This rearrangement joins TRBV7-9 to TRBJ2-5, with D hard to call. The CDR3 covers 11 residues. Deletions cut 7 bases from V and 2 bases from J, with 5 bases between. From germline, CDR1 is SEHNR and CDR2 FQNEAQ (reference sequence). The CDR3 coding sequence is TGTGCCAGCACCCTACAAGAGACCCAGTACTTC. This gives the protein CASTLQETQYF.

The V and J genes are TRBV29-1 and TRBJ2-5; D is ambiguous. The germline gives CDR1 SQVTM, CDR2 ANQGSEA. CDR3 length equals 13 residues. V shed 7 bases and J shed 2 bases, with 14 bases lying between them. CDR3 loop: CSAAVTLQETQYF. Written as DNA, the CDR3 is TGCAGCGCAGCAGTCACTTTACAAGAGACCCAGTACTTC.

This clone was observed a single time. This sequence joins TRBV6-1 and TRBJ2-7; 10 bases match TRBD1. V was clipped by 2 bases and J by 4 bases; unmatched bases: 5. Germline V gene data show CDR1 as MNHNS and CDR2 as SASEGT. CDR3 length: 15 amino acids. The CDR3 loop is CASSEFGTGEYEQYF. CDR3 nucleotides: TGTGCCAGCAGTGAATTTGGGACAGGGGAGTACGAGCAGTACTTC.